Each of the 13 T cell receptor beta chains below was sequenced from the same sample in a study of monozygotic twins with inflammatory bowel disease. TCRdb derives one entry per CDR3 protein from the 5' RACE reads, leaving out DNA. Its clone listing holds roughly 150,000 distinct CDR3 sequences. The sample comprised blood. These receptors were taken from a human donor with ulcerative colitis or Crohn's disease, or a healthy co-twin of an affected twin (not recorded which).

The V and J genes are TRBV5-1 and TRBJ2-3. The CDR3 spans 15 residues. Germline loops: CDR1 SGHRS, CDR2 YFSETQ. The CDR3 here is CASYLGGSSTDTQYF.

The chain has TRBV3-1 and TRBJ2-7; the TCRdb call, TRBD2, lacks DNA for checking. CDR3 length equals 14 residues. CDR1 and CDR2 (germline): LGHDT, YNNKEL (reference sequence). This chain's CDR3 is CASSQEGGQSEQYF.

The CDR3 is CASSEQGAGQPQHF. This rearrangement joins TRBV19 to TRBJ1-5; TCRdb's D call, TRBD1, is unchecked because there is no DNA. CDR1 is LNHDA and CDR2 is SQIVND in the germline V gene (reference sequence). This CDR3 is built from 14 residues. Using reference TRBV19 and TRBJ1-5 for the parts outside the CDR3, the full variable domain is DGGITQSPKYLFRKEGQNVTLSCEQNLNHDAMYWYRQDPGQGLRLIYYSQIVNDFQKGDIAEGYSVSREKKESFPLTVTSAQKNPTAFYLCASSEQGAGQPQHFGDGTRLSIL.

The chain has TRBV3-1 and TRBJ2-7; TCRdb gives TRBD1 as the D gene, but with no DNA this cannot be confirmed. In germline, CDR1 is LGHDT, CDR2 YNNKEL (reference sequence). The CDR3 is 13 amino acids. The chain's CDR3 is CASSRHDRDEQYF.

This chain uses TRBV30 with TRBJ2-7. Per the germline V gene, CDR1 is GTSNPN and CDR2 is SVGIG (reference sequence). This CDR3 is built from 17 residues. CDR3 amino acids: CAWRLKSGTGRSGEQYF.

V and J are TRBV20-1 and TRBJ1-3; the TCRdb D gene call, TRBD1, has no DNA to confirm it. CDR3 size: 14 residues. Germline V gene sequence: CDR1 DFQATT, CDR2 SNEGSKA (reference sequence). CDR3 sequence reads: CSAGTGGSGNTIYF.

The CDR3 loop reads CASSLASAGTGDSPLHF. The V gene is TRBV3-1, the J gene TRBJ1-6; TCRdb lists TRBD1, though no DNA is available to test this call. The CDR3 is made up of 17 amino acids. The germline V gene encodes CDR1 LGHDT and CDR2 YNNKEL (reference sequence).

The chain uses TRBV5-5 and TRBJ1-5. CDR3 length equals 18 residues. Per germline, CDR1 SGHKS and CDR2 YYEKEE (reference sequence). CDR3 region: CASSLTLRPDRSNQPQHF.

The gene calls are TRBV5-1 and TRBJ1-1; the TCRdb call, TRBD1, lacks DNA for checking. Germline CDR1 reads SGHRS; CDR2 reads YFSETQ. The CDR3 has 15 residues. This chain's CDR3 is CASSLEGHLVTEAFF.

V and J are TRBV5-4 and TRBJ2-1; TCRdb selects TRBD1, and the lack of DNA leaves this call unchecked. Germline V gene sequence: CDR1 SGHNT, CDR2 YYREEE (reference sequence). The CDR3 is 14 amino acids. The CDR3 sequence is CASSLGGGNNERFF. The whole variable domain, filled in from reference TRBV5-4 and TRBJ2-1, reads ETGVTQSPTHLIKTRGQQVTLRCSSQSGHNTVSWYQQALGQGPQFIFQYYREEENGRGNFPPRFSGLQFPNYSSELNVNALELDDSALYLCASSLGGGNNERFFGPGTRLTVL.

The chain recombines TRBV5-4 with TRBJ2-1. The CDR3 spans 14 residues. CDR1 and CDR2 from the germline V gene are SGHNT and YYREEE (reference sequence). CDR3 sequence reads: CASSLYQYYNEQFF.

The chain links TRBV12-3 or TRBV12-4 to TRBJ2-1; TCRdb reports TRBD2, a call that lacks DNA to check it against. The CDR3 spans 13 residues. The CDR3 loop reads CASSLLGPDEQFF.

CDR3: CASSSGARNEQFF. V gene TRBV7-7 combines with J gene TRBJ2-1. Germline V gene data show CDR1 as SSHAT and CDR2 as FNYEAQ (reference sequence). CDR3 length equals 13 residues.